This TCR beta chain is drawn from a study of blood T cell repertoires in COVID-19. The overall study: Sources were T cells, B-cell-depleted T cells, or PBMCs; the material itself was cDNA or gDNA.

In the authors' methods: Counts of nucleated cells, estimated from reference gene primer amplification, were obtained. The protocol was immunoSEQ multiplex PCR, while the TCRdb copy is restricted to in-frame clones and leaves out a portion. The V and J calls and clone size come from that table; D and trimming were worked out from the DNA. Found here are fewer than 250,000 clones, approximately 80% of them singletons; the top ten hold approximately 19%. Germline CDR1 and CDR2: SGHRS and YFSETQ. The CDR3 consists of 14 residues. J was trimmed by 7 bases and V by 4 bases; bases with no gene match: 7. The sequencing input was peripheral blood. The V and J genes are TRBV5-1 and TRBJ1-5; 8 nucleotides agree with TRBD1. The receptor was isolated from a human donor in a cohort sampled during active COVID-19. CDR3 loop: CASSPSTGDQPQHF. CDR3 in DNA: TGCGCCAGCAGCCCATCGACAGGGGACCAGCCCCAGCATTTT.